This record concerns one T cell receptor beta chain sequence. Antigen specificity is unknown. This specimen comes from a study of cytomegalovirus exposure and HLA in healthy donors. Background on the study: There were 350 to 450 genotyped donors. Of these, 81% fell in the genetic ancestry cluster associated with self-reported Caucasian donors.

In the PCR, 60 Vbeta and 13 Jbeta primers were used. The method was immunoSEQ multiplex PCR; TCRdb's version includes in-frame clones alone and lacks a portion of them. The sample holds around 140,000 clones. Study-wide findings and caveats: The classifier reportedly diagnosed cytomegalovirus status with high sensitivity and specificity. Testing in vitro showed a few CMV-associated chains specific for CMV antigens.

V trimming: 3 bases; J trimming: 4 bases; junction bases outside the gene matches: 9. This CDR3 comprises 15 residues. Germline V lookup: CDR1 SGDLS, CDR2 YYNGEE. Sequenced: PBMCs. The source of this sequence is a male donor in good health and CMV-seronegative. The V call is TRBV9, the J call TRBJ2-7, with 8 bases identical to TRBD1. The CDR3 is CASSAEDRGWYEQYF. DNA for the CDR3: TGTGCCAGCAGCGCGGAAGACAGGGGTTGGTACGAGCAGTACTTC.